This entry features one TCR beta chain sequence. Its antigen is currently unknown. This sample was taken from a study of T cell responses to AZD1222 COVID-19 vaccine. Assay used: immunoSEQ multiplex PCR; TCRdb lists only in-frame clones, some missing. This sample has 90,000 to 150,000 clones, with around nine tenths found just once. Findings of the study overall: There were repertoire samples only from the period after the peak T cell response.

The germline gives CDR1 MNHEY, CDR2 SVGAGI. This CDR3 has 14 residues. Trimming stripped 6 bases from V and 4 bases from J, with 13 bases between. The chain couples TRBV6-5 to TRBJ1-5; no reliable D call. The origin of this receptor is an adult in good health. The sequencing here drew on peripheral blood, taken on day 0 of AZD1222 vaccination. CDR3 sequence: CASSPPWGNQPQHF. The CDR3 region has the DNA TGTGCCAGCAGCCCCCCTTGGGGAAATCAGCCCCAGCATTTT.